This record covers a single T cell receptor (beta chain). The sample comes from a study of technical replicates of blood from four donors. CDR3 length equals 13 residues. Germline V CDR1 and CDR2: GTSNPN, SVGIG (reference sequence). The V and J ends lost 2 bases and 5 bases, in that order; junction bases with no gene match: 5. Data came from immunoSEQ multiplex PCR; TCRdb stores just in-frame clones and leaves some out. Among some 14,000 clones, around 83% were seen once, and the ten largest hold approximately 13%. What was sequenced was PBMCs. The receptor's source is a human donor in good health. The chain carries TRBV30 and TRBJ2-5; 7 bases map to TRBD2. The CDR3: CAWSTGRRETQYF. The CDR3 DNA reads TGTGCCTGGAGTACCGGGAGGCGGGAGACCCAGTACTTC.